These 12 T cell receptor beta chains were all obtained from the same sample, sequenced in a study of T-cell memory formation after mild COVID-19. A single record per CDR3 protein comes from TCRdb applying MiXCR to the 5' RACE reads. The sample records 190,000 or so distinct CDR3 sequences, roughly a tenth being singletons. The specimen was PBMCs or a T cell subset sorted from them (not recorded which). The receptor set was obtained from a man younger than 35 who had mild COVID-19 (a few samples of this study predate the infection). Cell type and time point are not known.

This sequence joins TRBV24-1 and TRBJ1-2; weak D call: TRBD1 (6 bases). There are 12 residues in the CDR3. The ends were cut back, 2 bases at V and 7 bases at J, with 7 bases in the middle. Germline loops: CDR1 KGHDR, CDR2 SFDVKD. The CDR3 loop reads CATSDSGVGYTF. In DNA, the CDR3 is TGTGCCACCAGTGATTCAGGGGTTGGCTACACCTTC.

This clonotype was counted between two and nine times. The chain joins TRBV20-1 to TRBJ2-3; D unresolved. The V end was cut by 4 bases, the J end by 2 bases, with 4 bases between. The CDR3 contains 11 residues. Germline CDR1 is DFQATT and CDR2 is SNEGSKA (reference sequence). The CDR3 DNA is TGCAGTGCTACCTACACAGATACGCAGTATTTT. Protein product: CSATYTDTQYF.

V and J are TRBV29-1 and TRBJ1-5; D unresolved. This CDR3 region has 10 residues. From germline, CDR1 is SQVTM and CDR2 ANQGSEA. With 7 bases removed from V and 9 bases from J, the gap between germline ends came to 10 bases. The CDR3 DNA is TGCAGCGGCTCCGAAGGGCCCCAGCATTTT. This encodes CSGSEGPQHF.

This clonotype was found many times. The CDR3 DNA follows: TGTGCCAGCCGCGGAGTATGGCAGAGAGATACGCAGTATTTT. Translating gives CASRGVWQRDTQYF. The chain links TRBV6-5 to TRBJ2-3; D unclear. Germline CDR1 MNHEY, CDR2 SVGAGI. V lost 8 bases to trimming and J lost 5 bases, with 17 bases between them. CDR3 length: 14 residues.

The chain is built from TRBV24-1 and TRBJ2-5; tentatively, D is TRBD2 (6 bases). This CDR3 has 14 residues. V was cut by 4 bases and J by 13 bases, with 21 bases left in between. Germline V lookup: CDR1 KGHDR, CDR2 SFDVKD. The CDR3 nucleotides are TGTGCCACCAGTGACGCCCGGGAGACTAGGATCACGTACTTC. This translates into CATSDARETRITYF.

V and J are TRBV6-1 and TRBJ2-7; TRBD2 aligns across 8 bases. The germline gives CDR1 MNHNS, CDR2 SASEGT. V lost 3 bases, J lost 6 bases, and 4 bases stayed unmatched. The CDR3 has 13 amino acids. The CDR3 DNA reads TGTGCCAGCAGTGATAACCGGGGGGGCGAGCAGTACGTC. It translates to CASSDNRGGEQYV.

This clonotype was detected only a few times. The chain links TRBV7-2 to TRBJ2-3; TRBD1 matches 10 bases. Losses at the gene ends were 1 base for V and 4 bases for J; bases not matched to a gene: 11. Per the germline V gene, CDR1 is SGHTA and CDR2 is FQGNSA. This CDR3 is 18 amino acids long. The CDR3 protein is CASSLDGDRGIRADTQYF. Written as DNA, the CDR3 is TGTGCCAGCAGCTTAGATGGGGACAGGGGTATAAGGGCAGATACGCAGTATTTT.

The V call is TRBV6-6, the J call TRBJ2-5; no firm D call. V dropped 5 bases and J dropped 1 base, with 8 bases sitting between them. This CDR3 contains 13 residues. CDR1 is MNHNY, CDR2 SVGAGI, per germline (reference sequence). The CDR3 coding sequence is TGTGCCAGCAGTCCCCAGGCCCAAGAGACCCAGTACTTC. It yields the protein CASSPQAQETQYF.

This clonotype was seen a handful of times. The gene calls are TRBV24-1 and TRBJ2-3, with 9 bases lining up with TRBD2. Germline V CDR1 and CDR2: KGHDR, SFDVKD. V shed 7 bases, J shed 3 bases, and the junction held 4 bases outside the gene matches. The CDR3 covers 14 residues. The CDR3 loop is CATRRGGATDTQYF. The CDR3, as DNA: TGTGCCACCAGGCGCGGGGGGGCGACAGATACGCAGTATTTT.

This clonotype was recorded many times. This chain joins TRBV7-2 and TRBJ2-7; 7 bases match TRBD1. This CDR3 contains 14 residues. V lost 5 bases to trimming and J lost 4 bases; unmatched junction nucleotides: 8. Germline V gives CDR1 SGHTA, CDR2 FQGNSA. The CDR3 coding sequence is TGTGCCAGCAGCAAATCCGGGACAGTATACGAGCAGTACGTC. Translation: CASSKSGTVYEQYV.

V and J are TRBV18 and TRBJ1-1; 12 bases are a match to TRBD1. This CDR3 is 16 amino acids long. Per the germline V gene, CDR1 is KGHSH and CDR2 is LQKENI. V lost 6 bases to trimming and J lost 11 bases; unmatched junction nucleotides: 16. CDR3 DNA: TGTGCCAGCTCGCGCGCCCCGGGACAGGGGGCCAGGGCGGCTTTCTTT. Translated, it gives CASSRAPGQGARAAFF.

This clonotype has a handful of counts. The chain uses TRBV4-3 and TRBJ2-7; 7 bases agree with TRBD1. The junction had 8 bases not matched to a gene; V was cut back by 0 bases and J by 3 bases. Germline-derived CDR1 and CDR2 are LGHNA and YSLEER. This CDR3 is 16 amino acids long. The CDR3 DNA is TGCGCCAGCAGCCAAGATAGGGACAGCTCACGCTACGAGCAGTACTTC. Its translation is CASSQDRDSSRYEQYF.